This T cell receptor beta chain was recorded in a study of shared clonotypes between healthy human individuals. The protocol was immunoSEQ multiplex PCR, while the TCRdb copy is restricted to in-frame clones and leaves out a portion. Here the sample spans about 450,000 clones, about 80% being singletons. When samples were unsorted, some 84 million PBMCs were used for genomic DNA. On this clone: Its antigen is as yet unknown. Since a far larger clone is one base different, this is likely a read error.

Study results and limitations: Apart from blood, nothing was sampled; tissue repertoires likely differ. A small donor pool kept down the genetic and exposure-history diversity that was represented.

The clonotype comes from a woman in her thirties or forties in good health. Some clones in this sample may be carry-over from other donors' samples. The material sequenced was PBMCs.

CDR3 sequence (DNA): TGTGCCAGCAGTTTAAGTCGTAATCCACCCCTCCACTTT. This translates into CASSLSRNPPLHF. The chain recombines TRBV28 with TRBJ1-6; no clear D gene. This CDR3 region has 13 residues. Germline V gene lookup returns CDR1 MDHEN and CDR2 SYDVKM.